This entry features one TCR beta chain sequence. Sample time point: newly diagnosed GD, antithyroid drugs for less than 3 months. The TCR library was prepared using RNA isolated from PBMCs. Arm-PCR with iRepertoire HTBI primers amplified the CDR3 regions for these TCR beta libraries. A single record per CDR3 protein comes from TCRdb applying MiXCR to the multiplex PCR reads. The table includes approximately 480,000 distinct CDR3 sequences, around 15% detected once. This specimen belongs to a study of regulatory T cells in long-lasting Graves disease. The CDR3 consists of 16 residues. V trimming: 6 bases; J trimming: 2 bases; junction bases outside the gene matches: 9. These same records also appear under a second study, on T cells in Graves' hyperthyroidism and ophthalmopathy.

The receptor comes from a man aged 35 to 55 with Graves disease. Here the sequenced sample was peripheral blood mononuclear cells (PBMCs), taken at new diagnosis, from a patient treated with antithyroid drugs. The rearrangement joins TRBV12-3 or TRBV12-4 to TRBJ2-7; TRBD2 matches 11 bases. The chain's CDR3 is CASRRTGTSGPYEQYF. The CDR3 DNA is TGTGCCAGCAGACGGACCGGGACTAGCGGTCCCTACGAGCAGTACTTC.